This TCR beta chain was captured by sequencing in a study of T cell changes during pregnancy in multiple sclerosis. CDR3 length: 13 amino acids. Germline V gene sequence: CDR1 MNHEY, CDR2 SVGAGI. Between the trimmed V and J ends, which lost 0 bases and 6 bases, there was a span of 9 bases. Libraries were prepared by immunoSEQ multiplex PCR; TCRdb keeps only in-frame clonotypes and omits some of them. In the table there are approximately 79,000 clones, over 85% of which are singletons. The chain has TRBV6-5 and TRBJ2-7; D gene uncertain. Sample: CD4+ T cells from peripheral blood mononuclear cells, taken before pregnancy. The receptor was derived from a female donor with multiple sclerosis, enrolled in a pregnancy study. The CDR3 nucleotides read TGTGCCAGCAGTTACTCGGCCCCGGGCGAGCAGTACTTC. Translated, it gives CASSYSAPGEQYF.